This T cell receptor beta chain was retrieved from a study of OX40 agonist ivuxolimab in advanced cancers. Study information: Patients in dose escalation had liver, melanoma, kidney or head and neck cancers.

CDR3 length: 15 residues. Per the germline V gene, CDR1 is SGHRS and CDR2 is YFSETQ. Trimming removed 3 bases from V and 4 bases from J; junction bases left unmatched: 8. TCRdb keeps only in-frame clones here, not all; method: immunoSEQ multiplex PCR. The sample consists of around 10,000 clones, approximately 87% of them appearing once. The input for sequencing was CD4+ or CD8+ T cells sorted from blood, taken in a trial of the OX40 agonist ivuxolimab. The sequence was obtained from an adult with an advanced solid tumor such as melanoma, head and neck, liver or kidney cancer. The chain combines TRBV5-1 with TRBJ2-7; 9 nucleotides align to TRBD1. The CDR3 DNA reads TGCGCCAGCAGCTCGCCCGGGACAGGGCCGTACGAGCAGTACTTC. Translating it yields CASSSPGTGPYEQYF. The complete variable domain, with remaining parts taken from reference TRBV5-1 and TRBJ2-7, reads KAGVTQTPRYLIKTRGQQVTLSCSPISGHRSVSWYQQTPGQGLQFLFEYFSETQRNKGNFPGRFSGRQFSNSRSEMNVSTLELGDSALYLCASSSPGTGPYEQYFGPGTRLTVT.